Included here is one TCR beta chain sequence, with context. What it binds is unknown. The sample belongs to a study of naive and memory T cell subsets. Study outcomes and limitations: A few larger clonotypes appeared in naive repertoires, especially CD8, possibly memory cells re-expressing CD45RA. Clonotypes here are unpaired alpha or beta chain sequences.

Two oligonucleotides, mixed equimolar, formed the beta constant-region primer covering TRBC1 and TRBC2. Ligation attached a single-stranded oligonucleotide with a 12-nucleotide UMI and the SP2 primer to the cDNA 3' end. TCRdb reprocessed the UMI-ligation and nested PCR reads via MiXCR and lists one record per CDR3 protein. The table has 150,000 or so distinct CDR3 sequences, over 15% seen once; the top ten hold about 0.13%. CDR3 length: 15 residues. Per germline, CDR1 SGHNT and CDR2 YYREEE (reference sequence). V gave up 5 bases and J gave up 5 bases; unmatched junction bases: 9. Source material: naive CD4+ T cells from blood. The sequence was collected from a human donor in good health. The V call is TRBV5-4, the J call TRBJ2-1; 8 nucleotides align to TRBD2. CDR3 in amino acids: CASRSGTRGNNEQFF. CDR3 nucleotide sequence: TGTGCCAGCAGATCCGGGACTAGAGGGAACAATGAGCAGTTCTTC.